A selection of T cell receptor beta chains follows, all from one sample in a study of CD8 T cells in ankylosing spondylitis. TCRdb re-called the 5' RACE reads through MiXCR, storing one row per CDR3 protein. The sample lists a few hundred thousand distinct CDR3 sequences, roughly 18% occurring once. The sample consisted of blood, either unsorted or a sorted T cell fraction (not recorded which). These receptors were obtained from a male donor with ankylosing spondylitis or in good health (not recorded which). Each CDR3 is given with its conserved first and last residue. A D gene is named only where the DNA matches it firmly. Clone size is stated in some rows and not others, as once, few, many or a class when expanded.

size	J	D	V	CDR3	DNA
many	TRBJ1-1	TRBD1	TRBV9	CASSAGQGAHSEAFF	TGTGCCAGCAGCGCTGGACAGGGGGCGCATTCTGAAGCTTTCTTT
NA	TRBJ2-1	TRBD2	TRBV6-5	CASSWTSGRGYEQFF	TGTGCCAGCAGTTGGACTAGCGGGAGAGGCTATGAGCAGTTCTTC
few	TRBJ1-3	NA	TRBV5-1	CASSLGDGVGNTIYF	TGCGCCAGCAGCTTGGGGGACGGCGTTGGAAACACCATATATTTT
many	TRBJ2-3	TRBD1	TRBV29-1	CSVDWTGPDTQYF	TGCAGCGTTGACTGGACAGGGCCAGATACGCAGTATTTT
many	TRBJ2-7	TRBD1	TRBV12-3/TRBV12-4	CASRTGPSYEQYF	TGTGCCAGCAGGACAGGGCCCTCCTACGAGCAGTACTTC
few	TRBJ2-2	NA	TRBV3-1	CASASGTGELFF	TGTGCCAGCGCCAGCGGAACCGGGGAGCTGTTTTTT
NA	TRBJ2-6	TRBD2	TRBV19	CASSPSLATGANVLTF	TGTGCCAGTAGTCCTTCACTAGCGACGGGGGCCAACGTCCTGACTTTC
few	TRBJ2-1	NA	TRBV6-5	CASSYDSGRDEQFF	TGTGCCAGCAGTTACGACAGCGGGCGGGATGAGCAGTTCTTC
NA	TRBJ2-7	TRBD2	TRBV12-5	CASGLGLAGGPPYEQYF	TGTGCTAGTGGTTTGGGCCTAGCGGGAGGGCCCCCCTACGAGCAGTACTTC
NA	TRBJ1-1	NA	TRBV9	CASSVGGGLTEAFF	TGTGCCAGCAGCGTTGGCGGGGGTTTAACTGAAGCTTTCTTT
NA	TRBJ2-1	NA	TRBV12-3/TRBV12-4	CASSLVKVEAGPYNEQFF	TGTGCCAGCAGTTTAGTTAAAGTAGAGGCAGGGCCCTACAATGAGCAGTTCTTC
NA	TRBJ2-3	NA	TRBV29-1	CSVIRLSTDTQYF	TGCAGCGTTATCAGATTAAGCACAGATACGCAGTATTTT
many	TRBJ1-1	TRBD1	TRBV7-9	CATPLGGTMNTEAFF	TGTGCCACTCCCTTAGGGGGCACGATGAACACTGAAGCTTTCTTT
NA	TRBJ2-5	NA	TRBV7-6	CASSLGPGSPQETQYF	TGTGCCAGCAGCTTAGGGCCAGGATCCCCACAAGAGACCCAGTACTTC
NA	TRBJ2-1	NA	TRBV4-1	CASSQRVLARYPEQFF	TGCGCCAGCAGCCAAAGGGTATTGGCGAGGTACCCTGAGCAGTTCTTC
many	TRBJ1-1	NA	TRBV20-1	CSANGRMNTEAFF	TGCAGTGCTAACGGACGGATGAACACTGAAGCTTTCTTT
few	TRBJ1-1	NA	TRBV29-1	CSVGSNTEAFF	TGCAGCGTTGGCAGTAACACTGAAGCTTTCTTT
NA	TRBJ2-1	NA	TRBV5-6	CASSLGRLGLDNEQFF	TGTGCCAGCAGCTTGGGCAGACTAGGACTGGACAATGAGCAGTTCTTC
NA	TRBJ2-5	NA	TRBV6-5	CASSYSPSAAGQETQYF	TGTGCCAGCAGTTACTCGCCGTCAGCCGCAGGGCAAGAGACCCAGTACTTC
NA	TRBJ2-1	NA	TRBV20-1	CSARGIDKYNEQFF	TGCAGTGCTAGAGGGATTGATAAATACAATGAGCAGTTCTTC
NA	TRBJ2-1	NA	TRBV6-2/TRBV6-3	CASSLWGEAVNEQFF	TGTGCCAGCAGTCTCTGGGGGGAGGCCGTGAATGAGCAGTTCTTC
few	TRBJ2-3	TRBD2	TRBV12-3/TRBV12-4	CASTPGRVSDTQYF	TGTGCCAGCACCCCCGGGAGGGTGTCAGATACGCAGTATTTT
NA	TRBJ2-1	NA	TRBV19	CASSRLVWNEQFF	TGTGCCAGTAGTCGACTAGTCTGGAATGAGCAGTTCTTC
NA	TRBJ1-1	TRBD1	TRBV11-2	CASSLDLIRQGSYWMNTEAFF	TGTGCCAGCAGCTTAGACCTCATTCGACAGGGCTCGTACTGGATGAACACTGAAGCTTTCTTT
NA	TRBJ2-3	NA	TRBV10-3	CAISSSDTQYF	TGTGCCATCTCGTCGTCAGATACGCAGTATTTT
many	TRBJ2-1	TRBD2	TRBV11-2	CASSLGVIAGGSYNEQFF	TGTGCCAGCAGCTTAGGCGTCATAGCGGGAGGATCCTACAATGAGCAGTTCTTC
NA	TRBJ2-5	NA	TRBV29-1	CSDLSWKETQYF	TGCAGCGACCTCAGTTGGAAAGAGACCCAGTACTTC
few	TRBJ2-1	TRBD2	TRBV6-1	CASSGASGVHNEQFF	TGTGCCAGCAGTGGAGCGAGCGGGGTGCACAATGAGCAGTTCTTC
few	TRBJ2-2	TRBD2	TRBV29-1	CNPQREVVGELFF	TGCAACCCCCAGCGGGAGGTTGTCGGGGAGCTGTTTTTT
few	TRBJ2-3	NA	TRBV29-1	CSVVAGTSTDTQYF	TGCAGCGTTGTCGCGGGGACTAGCACAGATACGCAGTATTTT
NA	TRBJ1-1	NA	TRBV5-1	CASSLHKTGMNTEAFF	TGCGCCAGCAGCCTACATAAGACGGGAATGAACACTGAAGCTTTCTTT
NA	TRBJ1-2	NA	TRBV4-3	CASSREGDGYTF	TGCGCCAGCAGCCGGGAGGGAGATGGCTACACCTTC
many	TRBJ2-3	NA	TRBV12-3/TRBV12-4	CASSFFVSTDTQYF	TGTGCCAGCAGTTTCTTTGTCAGCACAGATACGCAGTATTTT
few	TRBJ2-7	TRBD2	TRBV6-5	CASSYPASGGYEQYF	TGTGCCAGCAGTTACCCGGCTAGCGGGGGTTACGAGCAGTACTTC
many	TRBJ2-2	NA	TRBV12-3/TRBV12-4	CASSLGTPAGELFF	TGTGCCAGCAGTTTAGGGACCCCGGCCGGGGAGCTGTTTTTT
NA	TRBJ1-2	NA	TRBV7-8	CASSSDSSASYTF	TGTGCCAGCAGCTCGGACAGTTCGGCGTCCTACACCTTC
few	TRBJ2-7	NA	TRBV12-3/TRBV12-4	CASSPPKTRSEQYF	TGTGCCAGCAGCCCACCCAAGACTCGCTCCGAGCAGTACTTC
NA	TRBJ2-3	NA	TRBV14	CASSQDPRPTQYF	TGTGCCAGCAGCCAAGATCCCCGGCCTACGCAGTATTTT
many	TRBJ2-1	TRBD2	TRBV25-1	CASTETSGHNEQFF	TGTGCCAGCACTGAGACTAGCGGGCACAATGAGCAGTTCTTC
NA	TRBJ2-7	NA	TRBV5-5	CASSLRGQSPYEQYF	TGTGCCAGCAGCTTGCGGGGGCAGAGTCCCTACGAGCAGTACTTC
NA	TRBJ2-7	TRBD1	TRBV28	CASSFPGTGTYEQYF	TGTGCCAGCAGTTTTCCCGGGACAGGGACCTACGAGCAGTACTTC
NA	TRBJ2-2	NA	TRBV3-1	CASSQDNWRENTGELFF	TGTGCCAGCAGCCAAGATAACTGGCGGGAGAACACCGGGGAGCTGTTTTTT
NA	TRBJ2-3	NA	TRBV4-2	CASSHETTLSTDTQYF	TGTGCCAGCAGCCATGAAACTACCCTTAGCACAGATACGCAGTATTTT
few	TRBJ2-1	TRBD2	TRBV7-9	CASGTSFNEQFF	TGTGCCAGCGGGACTAGTTTCAATGAGCAGTTCTTC
few	TRBJ2-5	NA	TRBV29-1	CSVEGVVQYF	TGCAGCGTTGAAGGGGTGGTTCAGTACTTC
NA	TRBJ2-2	TRBD1	TRBV29-1	CSVPTGDGTGELFF	TGCAGCGTCCCGACAGGGGACGGCACCGGGGAGCTGTTTTTT
NA	TRBJ2-1	NA	TRBV4-1	CASSAREPVDEQFF	TGCGCCAGCAGCGCCCGGGAGCCCGTGGATGAGCAGTTCTTC
NA	TRBJ2-7	NA	TRBV5-6	CASSPAGAPYEQYF	TGTGCCAGCAGCCCAGCAGGGGCACCCTACGAGCAGTACTTC
NA	TRBJ2-1	NA	TRBV4-1	CASSQDRVLAGNNEQFF	TGCGCCAGCAGCCAAGATCGGGTTTTGGCAGGAAACAATGAGCAGTTCTTC
many	TRBJ1-3	NA	TRBV4-2	CASSQGELNSGNTIYF	TGTGCCAGCAGCCAAGGGGAACTGAACTCTGGAAACACCATATATTTT
few	TRBJ2-7	NA	TRBV29-1	CSVEDWVDYAYEQYF	TGCAGCGTTGAAGATTGGGTAGACTACGCCTACGAGCAGTACTTC